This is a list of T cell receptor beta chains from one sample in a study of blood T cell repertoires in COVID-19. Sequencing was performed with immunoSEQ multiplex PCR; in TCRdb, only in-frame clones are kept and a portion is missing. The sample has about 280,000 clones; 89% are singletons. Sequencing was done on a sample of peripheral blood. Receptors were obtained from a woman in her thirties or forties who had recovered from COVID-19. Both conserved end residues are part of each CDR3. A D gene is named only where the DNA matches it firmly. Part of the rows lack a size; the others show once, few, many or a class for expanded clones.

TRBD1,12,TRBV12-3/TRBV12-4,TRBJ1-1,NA,CASSPRQGQAFF,TGTGCCAGCAGCCCTCGACAGGGTCAAGCTTTCTTT
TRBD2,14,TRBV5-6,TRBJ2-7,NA,CASSLAGDYYEQYF,TGTGCCAGCAGCTTGGCCGGGGACTACTACGAGCAGTACTTC
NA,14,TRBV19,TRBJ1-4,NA,CASSRTATNEKLFF,TGTGCCAGTAGTCGGACAGCAACTAATGAAAAACTGTTTTTT
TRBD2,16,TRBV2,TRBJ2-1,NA,CASTRTSGFFYNEQFF,TGTGCCAGCACCCGGACTAGCGGCTTCTTTTACAATGAGCAGTTCTTC
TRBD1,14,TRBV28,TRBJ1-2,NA,CASSGGQGVFGYTF,TGTGCCAGCAGTGGGGGACAGGGTGTCTTTGGCTACACCTTC
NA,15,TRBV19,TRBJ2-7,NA,CASSSLGSSRYEQYF,TGTGCCAGTAGCTCTTTGGGGAGCAGCCGCTACGAGCAGTACTTC
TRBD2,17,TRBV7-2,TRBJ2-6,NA,CASSLRGGSAGANVLTF,TGTGCCAGCAGCCTTCGGGGCGGGAGCGCTGGGGCCAACGTCCTGACTTTC
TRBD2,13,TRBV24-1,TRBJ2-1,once,CATQRDPRNEQFF,TGTGCCACCCAGCGGGACCCACGCAATGAGCAGTTCTTC
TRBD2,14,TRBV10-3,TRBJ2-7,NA,CAISPASGTYEQYF,TGTGCCATCAGCCCGGCTAGCGGTACCTACGAGCAGTACTTC
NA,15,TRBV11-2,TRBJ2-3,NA,CASSLDQAGADTQYF,TGTGCCAGCAGCTTAGATCAAGCCGGGGCAGATACGCAGTATTTT
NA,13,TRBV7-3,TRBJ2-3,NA,CASSLSITDTQYF,TGTGCCAGCAGCTTGTCTATCACAGATACGCAGTATTTT
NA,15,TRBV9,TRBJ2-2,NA,CASSVYGSSTGELFF,TGTGCCAGCAGCGTATACGGGAGTTCGACCGGGGAGCTGTTTTTT
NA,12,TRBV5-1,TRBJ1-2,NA,CASSLDQGLYTF,TGCGCCAGCAGCTTGGACCAGGGCCTCTACACCTTC
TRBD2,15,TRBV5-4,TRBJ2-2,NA,CASSAGLAYTGELFF,TGTGCCAGCAGCGCGGGACTAGCCTACACCGGGGAGCTGTTTTTT
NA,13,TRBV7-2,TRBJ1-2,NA,CASSPQGGSGYTF,TGTGCCAGCAGCCCCCAGGGAGGGTCCGGCTACACCTTC
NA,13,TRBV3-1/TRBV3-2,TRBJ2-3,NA,CASSQERVDTQYF,TGTGCCAGCAGCCAAGAGAGAGTCGATACGCAGTATTTT
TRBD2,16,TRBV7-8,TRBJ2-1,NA,CASSSGAGARGNEQFF,TGTGCCAGCAGCTCCGGGGCGGGAGCGCGGGGCAATGAGCAGTTCTTC
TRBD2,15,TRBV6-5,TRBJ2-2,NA,CASNGLAGDTGELFF,TGTGCCAGCAACGGCCTAGCGGGGGACACCGGGGAGCTGTTTTTT
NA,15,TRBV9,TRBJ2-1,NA,CASSAGVGQYNEQFF,TGTGCCAGCAGCGCCGGGGTCGGGCAGTACAATGAGCAGTTCTTC
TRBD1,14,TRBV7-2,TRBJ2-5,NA,CASSHDRGRETQYF,TGTGCCAGCAGCCACGACAGGGGGCGAGAGACCCAGTACTTC
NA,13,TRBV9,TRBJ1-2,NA,CASSLRVDYGYTF,TGTGCCAGCAGCCTGAGGGTGGACTATGGCTACACCTTC
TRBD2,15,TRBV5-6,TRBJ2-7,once,CASSFGGGSVYEQYF,TGTGCCAGCAGCTTCGGGGGAGGGAGCGTCTACGAGCAGTACTTC
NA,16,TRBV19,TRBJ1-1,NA,CASSTAGEVPRTEAFF,TGTGCCAGTAGTACCGCGGGGGAAGTCCCTCGAACTGAAGCTTTCTTT
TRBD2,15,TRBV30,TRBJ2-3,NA,CAWTEAGGFPDTQYF,TGTGCCTGGACGGAAGCGGGAGGATTTCCAGATACGCAGTATTTT
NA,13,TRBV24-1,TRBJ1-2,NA,CATSGELGRGYTF,TGTGCCACCAGTGGGGAACTAGGGCGTGGCTACACCTTC
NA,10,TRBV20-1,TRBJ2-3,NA,CSYSVDTQYF,TGCAGTTACTCGGTAGATACGCAGTATTTT
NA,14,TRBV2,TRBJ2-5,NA,CASSEGSSQETQYF,TGTGCCAGCAGTGAGGGCAGCAGTCAAGAGACCCAGTACTTC
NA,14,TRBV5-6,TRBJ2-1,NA,CASSLRDLRDEQFF,TGTGCCAGCAGCTTGCGGGACTTGAGGGATGAGCAGTTCTTC
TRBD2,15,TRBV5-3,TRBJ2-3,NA,CARSRGLAGLDTQYF,TGTGCCAGAAGCCGGGGACTAGCGGGATTAGATACGCAGTATTTT
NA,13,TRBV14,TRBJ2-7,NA,CASSQGRGGEQYF,TGTGCCAGCAGCCAGGGGAGGGGGGGCGAGCAGTACTTC
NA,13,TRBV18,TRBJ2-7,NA,CASSLSTGYEQYF,TGTGCCAGCTCACTATCTACGGGCTACGAGCAGTACTTC
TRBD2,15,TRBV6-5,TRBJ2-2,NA,CASSRLAGVTGELFF,TGTGCCAGCAGTCGACTAGCGGGAGTCACCGGGGAGCTGTTTTTT
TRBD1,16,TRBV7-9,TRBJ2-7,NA,CASSSSIMDRGYEQYF,TGTGCCAGCAGCTCGTCTATAATGGACAGGGGGTACGAGCAGTACTTC
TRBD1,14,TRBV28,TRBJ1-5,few,CASSFGQGSQPQHF,TGTGCCAGCAGTTTCGGACAGGGGAGTCAGCCCCAGCATTTT
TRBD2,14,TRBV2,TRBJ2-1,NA,CASEGLAFGNEQFF,TGTGCCAGCGAGGGACTAGCATTTGGAAATGAGCAGTTCTTC
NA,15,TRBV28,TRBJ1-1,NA,CASSLNAGLGTEAFF,TGTGCCAGCAGTTTAAACGCGGGGTTAGGGACTGAAGCTTTCTTT
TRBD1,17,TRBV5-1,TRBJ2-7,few,CANIRTGQAPGSYEQYF,TGCGCCAACATACGGACGGGACAGGCCCCGGGATCTTACGAGCAGTACTTC
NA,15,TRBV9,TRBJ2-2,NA,CASSVHSSNTGELFF,TGTGCCAGCAGCGTACACAGTTCGAACACCGGGGAGCTGTTTTTT
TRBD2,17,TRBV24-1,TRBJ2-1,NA,CATSDLPAGAGDFEQFF,TGTGCCACCAGTGATCTCCCAGCGGGAGCGGGGGATTTTGAGCAGTTCTTC
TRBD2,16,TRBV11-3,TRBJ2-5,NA,CASSPMGLAGRGTQYF,TGTGCCAGCAGCCCTATGGGGCTAGCGGGTAGAGGGACCCAGTACTTC
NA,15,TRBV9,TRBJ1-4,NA,CASSQDEGSNEKLFF,TGTGCCAGCAGCCAAGATGAGGGTTCCAATGAAAAACTGTTTTTT
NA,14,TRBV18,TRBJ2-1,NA,CASSTGTYHNEQFF,TGTGCCAGCTCCACGGGTACTTACCACAATGAGCAGTTCTTC
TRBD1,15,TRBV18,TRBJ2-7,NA,CASSHTTGAHYEQYF,TGTGCCAGCTCGCACACGACAGGGGCCCACTACGAGCAGTACTTC
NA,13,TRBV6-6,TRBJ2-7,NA,CASTWDLTYEQYF,TGTGCCAGCACCTGGGACTTGACCTACGAGCAGTACTTC
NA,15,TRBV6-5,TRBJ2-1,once,CASSWTTSSNNEQFF,TGTGCCAGCAGTTGGACGACTAGTTCCAACAATGAGCAGTTCTTC